A selection of T cell receptor beta chains follows, all from one sample in a study of blood T cell repertoires in COVID-19. Some clones are missing from TCRdb's copy, which holds only in-frame ones; the method was immunoSEQ multiplex PCR. The data hold some 200,000 clones, with around 84% observed a single time. The sequenced sample consisted of peripheral blood. All receptors derive from a woman aged 70-85 years with COVID-19, enrolled during active disease. Each CDR3 is given with its conserved first and last residue. Fields, in order: V gene, clone size, D gene, J gene, CDR3 DNA, CDR3 protein. A D gene is named only where the DNA matches it firmly. Not all rows give a size; the values are once, few, many and, for expanded clones, a class.

V: TRBV5-5; size: -; D: -; J: TRBJ1-5; DNA: TGTGCCAGCAGCTTGGTGACAAACGGCAATCAGCCCCAGCATTTT; CDR3: CASSLVTNGNQPQHF
V: TRBV5-1; size: -; D: TRBD2; J: TRBJ2-1; DNA: TGCGCCAGCAGCTCGGTAGCGGGGGGGCCGGTGGGTTTGAATGAGCAGTTCTTC; CDR3: CASSSVAGGPVGLNEQFF
V: TRBV24-1; size: -; D: -; J: TRBJ1-5; DNA: TGTGCCACCAGTGATCCACAACAGCCCCAGCATTTT; CDR3: CATSDPQQPQHF
V: TRBV7-2; size: -; D: -; J: TRBJ1-2; DNA: TGTGCCAGCAGCTCAAACGCCGGGACACCCTATGGCTACACCTTC; CDR3: CASSSNAGTPYGYTF
V: TRBV6-2/TRBV6-3; size: -; D: -; J: TRBJ1-2; DNA: TGTGCCAGCAGTTACTCGAGAGTACGTGGTGGCTACACCTTC; CDR3: CASSYSRVRGGYTF
V: TRBV4-1; size: -; D: -; J: TRBJ2-2; DNA: TGCGCCAGCAGCCCGACCCCTGCGGTGGGAGTAGGTACCGGGGAGCTGTTTTTT; CDR3: CASSPTPAVGVGTGELFF
V: TRBV19; size: few; D: -; J: TRBJ2-7; DNA: TGTGCCAGTAGTATAAGAGGTGGACAGTCTTACGAGCAGTACTTC; CDR3: CASSIRGGQSYEQYF
V: TRBV18; size: -; D: TRBD1; J: TRBJ1-2; DNA: TGTGCCAGCTCACTAGGACAGGGGAGGGATGGCTACACCTTC; CDR3: CASSLGQGRDGYTF
V: TRBV30; size: -; D: TRBD1; J: TRBJ1-2; DNA: TGTGCCACCACAGGGGCCAACTATGGCTACACCTTC; CDR3: CATTGANYGYTF
V: TRBV4-1; size: -; D: TRBD1; J: TRBJ2-7; DNA: TGCGCCAGCAGCCAAGCGGGACAGGGCGTCTACGAGCAGTACTTC; CDR3: CASSQAGQGVYEQYF
V: TRBV27; size: -; D: TRBD1; J: TRBJ1-2; DNA: TGTGCCAGCAGTCCCGGGACAGCCCTGGGAGGCTACACCTTC; CDR3: CASSPGTALGGYTF
V: TRBV6-2/TRBV6-3; size: -; D: TRBD2; J: TRBJ2-2; DNA: TGTGCCAGCAGCCCTCGCGGGGGGTGGGGCACCGGGGAGCTGTTTTTT; CDR3: CASSPRGGWGTGELFF
V: TRBV6-5; size: few; D: TRBD2; J: TRBJ2-1; DNA: TGTGCCAGCAGTCCCTCAGGACTAGCGGGAGGTGAGCAGTTCTTC; CDR3: CASSPSGLAGGEQFF
V: TRBV6-1; size: -; D: -; J: TRBJ1-1; DNA: TGTGCCAGCAGAGAATACCTCCACGGGGGGGTTAACACTGAAGCTTTCTTT; CDR3: CASREYLHGGVNTEAFF
V: TRBV5-5; size: -; D: -; J: TRBJ1-5; DNA: TGTGCCAGCAGCTTGACAGGCGCAAATCAGCCCCAGCATTTT; CDR3: CASSLTGANQPQHF
V: TRBV7-8; size: -; D: -; J: TRBJ1-1; DNA: TGTGCCAGCAGCTTCGACAGATACACTGAAGCTTTCTTT; CDR3: CASSFDRYTEAFF
V: TRBV6-4; size: -; D: TRBD1; J: TRBJ1-1; DNA: TGTGCCAGCAGTGCGAGGGGACAGGAGACTGAAGCTTTCTTT; CDR3: CASSARGQETEAFF
V: TRBV5-4; size: many; D: -; J: TRBJ1-4; DNA: TGTGCCAGCAGCCAAGGCGGGGAAAAACTGTTTTTT; CDR3: CASSQGGEKLFF
V: TRBV6-1; size: few; D: -; J: TRBJ1-1; DNA: TGTGCCAGCAGTGACAGGGTTCGGGCTTTCTTT; CDR3: CASSDRVRAFF
V: TRBV5-5; size: once; D: TRBD1; J: TRBJ1-2; DNA: TGTGCCAGCGGCCAGGGGGTCGATGGCTACACCTTC; CDR3: CASGQGVDGYTF
V: TRBV5-1; size: -; D: TRBD2; J: TRBJ2-3; DNA: TGCGCCAGCAGCTACGGGACTAGCGGGGAAACAGATACGCAGTATTTT; CDR3: CASSYGTSGETDTQYF
V: TRBV27; size: -; D: -; J: TRBJ1-1; DNA: TGTGCCAGCAGTTCGCGCCAGGCCACTGAAGCTTTCTTT; CDR3: CASSSRQATEAFF
V: TRBV5-6; size: -; D: -; J: TRBJ1-3; DNA: TGTGCCAGCAGCTTACAGGCCGGAAACACCATATATTTT; CDR3: CASSLQAGNTIYF
V: TRBV12-3/TRBV12-4; size: -; D: -; J: TRBJ2-5; DNA: TGTGCCAGCTCCATCCAAGAGACCCAGTACTTC; CDR3: CASSIQETQYF
V: TRBV30; size: -; D: TRBD2; J: TRBJ2-7; DNA: TGTGCCTCCCGTACCAGCGGGACCTCCTACGAGCAGTACTTC; CDR3: CASRTSGTSYEQYF
V: TRBV30; size: -; D: TRBD1; J: TRBJ1-5; DNA: TGTGCCTGGGCTGGGACAGATAATCAGCCCCAGCATTTT; CDR3: CAWAGTDNQPQHF
V: TRBV29-1; size: once; D: -; J: TRBJ1-1; DNA: TGCAGCGCAACCCCGACTTTGAACACTGAAGCTTTCTTT; CDR3: CSATPTLNTEAFF
V: TRBV5-5; size: -; D: TRBD1; J: TRBJ2-2; DNA: TGTGCCAGCAGCTCAAATCTCCACAGGGGTAACACCGGGGAGCTGTTTTTT; CDR3: CASSSNLHRGNTGELFF
V: TRBV11-3; size: once; D: -; J: TRBJ2-2; DNA: TGTGCCAGCAGAGCTGGGAGAGAGACCGGGGAGCTGTTTTTT; CDR3: CASRAGRETGELFF
V: TRBV6-2/TRBV6-3; size: -; D: -; J: TRBJ1-1; DNA: TGTGCCAGCAGTTACCACAGCCTAACGAACACTGAAGCTTTCTTT; CDR3: CASSYHSLTNTEAFF
V: TRBV7-9; size: -; D: -; J: TRBJ2-2; DNA: TGTGCCAGCAGCTTTACCGGGGTTACCGGGGAGCTGTTTTTT; CDR3: CASSFTGVTGELFF
V: TRBV30; size: -; D: -; J: TRBJ1-2; DNA: TGTGCCTGGAGCGAAGACAACCTCTATGGCTACACCTTC; CDR3: CAWSEDNLYGYTF
V: TRBV24-1; size: -; D: -; J: TRBJ2-3; DNA: TGTGCCACCAGTGATTTGCTTCCCGGGGGCACAGATACGCAGTATTTT; CDR3: CATSDLLPGGTDTQYF
V: TRBV27; size: -; D: TRBD1; J: TRBJ1-2; DNA: TGTGCCAGCAGTCCTACGACAGGGTGGGTCTATGGCTACACCTTC; CDR3: CASSPTTGWVYGYTF
V: TRBV6-5; size: once; D: -; J: TRBJ1-5; DNA: TGTGCCAGCAGATGGGAGGGCAATCAGCCCCAGCATTTT; CDR3: CASRWEGNQPQHF
V: TRBV28; size: once; D: -; J: TRBJ1-6; DNA: TGTGCCAGCACTCGGGGTTCGATTAATTCACCCCTCCACTTT; CDR3: CASTRGSINSPLHF
V: TRBV30; size: -; D: -; J: TRBJ1-5; DNA: TGTGCCTGGAGTGAATTTGGCAGGGTAGGCAATCAGCCCCAGCATTTT; CDR3: CAWSEFGRVGNQPQHF
V: TRBV29-1; size: -; D: -; J: TRBJ2-3; DNA: TGCAGCGTTGTCCGGGGTCCGCAGTATTTT; CDR3: CSVVRGPQYF
V: TRBV28; size: -; D: -; J: TRBJ2-2; DNA: TGTGCCAGCAAATTCCTGGGTGCAGGGACACTGAGGGGGGAGCTGTTTTTT; CDR3: CASKFLGAGTLRGELFF
V: TRBV7-8; size: -; D: TRBD1; J: TRBJ1-6; DNA: TGTGCCAGCAGCTCCTTTCTACAGGGGGCGAGTTCACCCCTCCACTTT; CDR3: CASSSFLQGASSPLHF
V: TRBV29-1; size: -; D: TRBD1; J: TRBJ2-1; DNA: TGCAGCGTTGCAGGACAGGGAACAAGGAATGAGCAGTTCTTC; CDR3: CSVAGQGTRNEQFF
V: TRBV27; size: -; D: -; J: TRBJ1-1; DNA: TGTGCCAGCAGTCCGACAGTCAACACTGAAGCTTTCTTT; CDR3: CASSPTVNTEAFF
V: TRBV5-4; size: -; D: -; J: TRBJ2-1; DNA: TGTGCCAGCAGCTTGGTAGGCGGGTACGACAATGAGCAGTTCTTC; CDR3: CASSLVGGYDNEQFF
V: TRBV10-3; size: -; D: -; J: TRBJ1-2; DNA: TGTGCCATCAGCCCGACAGATTACGATGGCTACACCTTC; CDR3: CAISPTDYDGYTF
V: TRBV19; size: -; D: -; J: TRBJ2-1; DNA: TGTGCCAGCTGTGACTTTTTCAATGAGCAGTTCTTC; CDR3: CASCDFFNEQFF